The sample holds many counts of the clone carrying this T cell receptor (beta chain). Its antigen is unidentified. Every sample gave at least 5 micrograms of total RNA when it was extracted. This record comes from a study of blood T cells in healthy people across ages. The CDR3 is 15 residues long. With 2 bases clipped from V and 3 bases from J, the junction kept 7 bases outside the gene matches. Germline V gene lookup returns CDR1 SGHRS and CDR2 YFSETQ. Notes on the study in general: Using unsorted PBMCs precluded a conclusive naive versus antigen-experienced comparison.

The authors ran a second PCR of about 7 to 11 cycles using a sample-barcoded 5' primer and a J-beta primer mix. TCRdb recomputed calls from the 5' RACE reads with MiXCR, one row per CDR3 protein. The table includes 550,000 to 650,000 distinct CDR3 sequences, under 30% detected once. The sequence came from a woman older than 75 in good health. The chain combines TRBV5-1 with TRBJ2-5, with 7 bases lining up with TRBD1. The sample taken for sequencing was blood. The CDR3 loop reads CASSFLGTAKETQYF. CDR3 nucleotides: TGCGCCAGCAGCTTCCTGGGGACAGCCAAAGAGACCCAGTACTTC. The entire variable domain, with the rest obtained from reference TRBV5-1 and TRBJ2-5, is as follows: KAGVTQTPRYLIKTRGQQVTLSCSPISGHRSVSWYQQTPGQGLQFLFEYFSETQRNKGNFPGRFSGRQFSNSRSEMNVSTLELGDSALYLCASSFLGTAKETQYFGPGTRLLVL.